These T cell receptor beta chains were read from a single sample in a study of blood T cell repertoires in COVID-19. Profiled with immunoSEQ multiplex PCR; TCRdb holds only in-frame clones, not every one. The table shows hundreds of thousands of clones, with about 79% occurring only once. Input material: peripheral blood. These receptors all come from a man older than 75 with acute or convalescent COVID-19. Both conserved end residues are part of each CDR3.

v_call cdr3_aa
TRBV7-9 CASSSWRNYNEQFF
TRBV3-1/TRBV3-2 CASSSVYEQYF
TRBV10-3 CAISGTRENTEAFF
TRBV6-5 CATGGRDNRNQPQHF
TRBV11-1 CASSFSGEAKNIQYF
TRBV27 CASSLSRPLTSGRSDEQYF
TRBV9 CASSVPRGELFF
TRBV5-1 CASSSGQGAYGYTF
TRBV19 CASSPDRANTGELFF
TRBV5-6 CASSRGGPGQADQPQHF
TRBV6-5 CASSYSAGVNEQFF
TRBV2 CASSDISNQPQHF
TRBV10-3 CAISEIERQPQHF
TRBV10-3 CAIRGQGGNEQFF
TRBV2 CASSEDGSLPARETQYF
TRBV12-5 CASGLAGTAGELFF
TRBV6-6 CASSRATSLGSYEQYF
TRBV6-5 CASSNRDRGFETQYF
TRBV6-4 CASACGLHF
TRBV29-1 CSVGPSSGRGPLHF
TRBV5-5 CASSLGQGGFYEQYF
TRBV25-1 CASSDIKQGAGELFF
TRBV5-5 CASSFPPSFGTEAFF
TRBV19 CASKDTYNSPLHF
TRBV5-8 CASSLRGFSGNTIYF
TRBV24-1 CATSVYNEQFF
TRBV6-5 CASSYRDRGREKLFF
TRBV27 CASSLSTGGHADTQYF
TRBV7-2 CASSLAQAGLNQPQHF
TRBV15 CATSRGDRGSVETQYF
TRBV5-1 CASSLGDRAVQETQYF
TRBV3-1/TRBV3-2 CASSQVFSTRPTNEKLFF
TRBV28 CASTSAGSDTQYF
TRBV5-1 CASSLEGGQSYNEQFF
TRBV14 CASSRRGYSSYNEQFF
TRBV3-1/TRBV3-2 CASSQDQGPTRF
TRBV6-6 CASSQPAAPVIGKLFF